This T cell receptor (beta chain) emerged from a study of blood T cell repertoires in COVID-19. Authors' processing steps: Reference gene primer amplification yielded estimated nucleated cell counts. The repertoire was sequenced with immunoSEQ multiplex PCR; TCRdb's copy has only in-frame clones and lacks some. V and J calls and clone size come straight from that table; D and trimming were deduced from the DNA. This sample has under 100,000 clones; 90% occur once, and the top ten carry 5.1%. Germline lookup yields CDR1 SGHDN and CDR2 FVKESK. This CDR3 contains 14 residues. Trimming removed 6 bases at V and 2 bases at J, with 14 bases between.

This clonotype was sampled from a middle-aged man with acute or convalescent COVID-19. The chain combines TRBV14 with TRBJ2-7, with D possibly TRBD1 on 5 matching bases. Material: peripheral blood. CDR3 region: CASRPQGPPYEQYF. The CDR3 nucleotides read TGTGCCAGCAGACCGCAGGGTCCGCCCTACGAGCAGTACTTC.